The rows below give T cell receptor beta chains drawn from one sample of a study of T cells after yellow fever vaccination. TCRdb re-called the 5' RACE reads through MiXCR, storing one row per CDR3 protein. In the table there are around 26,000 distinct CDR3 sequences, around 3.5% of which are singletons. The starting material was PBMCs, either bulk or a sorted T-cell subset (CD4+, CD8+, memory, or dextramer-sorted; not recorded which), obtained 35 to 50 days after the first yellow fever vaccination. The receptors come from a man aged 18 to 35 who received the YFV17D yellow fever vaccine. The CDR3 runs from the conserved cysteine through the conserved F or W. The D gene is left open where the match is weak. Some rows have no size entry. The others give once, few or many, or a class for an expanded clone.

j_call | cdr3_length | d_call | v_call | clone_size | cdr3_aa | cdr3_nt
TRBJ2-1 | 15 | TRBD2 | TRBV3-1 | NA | CATTRSSGGAVEQFF | TGTGCCACCACCCGCTCAAGCGGGGGGGCCGTTGAGCAGTTCTTC
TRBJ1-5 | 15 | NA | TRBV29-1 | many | CSVHQTGYGYQPQHF | TGCAGCGTTCATCAAACAGGGTACGGCTATCAGCCCCAGCATTTT
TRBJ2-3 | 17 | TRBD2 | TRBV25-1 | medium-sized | CASSKGGTSVLSDTQYF | TGTGCCAGCAGTAAGGGGGGGACTAGCGTTTTGTCCGATACGCAGTATTTT
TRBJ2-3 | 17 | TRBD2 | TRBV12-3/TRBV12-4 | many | CASSLFASGGVPDTQYF | TGTGCCAGCAGTTTATTTGCTAGCGGGGGGGTTCCAGATACGCAGTATTTT
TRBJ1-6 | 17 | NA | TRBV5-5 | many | CASSLSRRSSYNSPLHF | TGTGCCAGCAGCTTGAGTAGACGGAGCTCCTATAATTCACCCCTCCACTTT
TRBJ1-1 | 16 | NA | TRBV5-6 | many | CASSLGPPTGNTEAFF | TGTGCCAGCAGCTTGGGGCCTCCAACGGGGAACACTGAAGCTTTCTTT
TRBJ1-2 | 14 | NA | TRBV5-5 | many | CASSLVGTVRGYTF | TGTGCCAGCAGCTTGGTGGGGACGGTGAGGGGCTACACCTTC
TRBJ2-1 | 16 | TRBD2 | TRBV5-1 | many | CASSLEGTSLYNEQFF | TGCGCCAGCAGCTTGGAGGGGACTAGCTTATACAATGAGCAGTTCTTC
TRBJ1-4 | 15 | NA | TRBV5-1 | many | CASSLVAGQGEKLFF | TGCGCCAGCAGCTTGGTGGCAGGCCAGGGGGAAAAACTGTTTTTT
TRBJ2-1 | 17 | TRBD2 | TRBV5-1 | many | CASSRTSGGARYNEQFF | TGCGCCAGCAGCCGGACTAGCGGGGGGGCCCGGTACAATGAGCAGTTCTTC
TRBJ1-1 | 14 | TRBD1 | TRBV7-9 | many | CASSLGQGLLAAFF | TGTGCCAGCAGCTTGGGACAGGGGCTCTTGGCAGCTTTCTTT
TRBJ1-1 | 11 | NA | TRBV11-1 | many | CASSGHQGAFF | TGTGCCAGCAGTGGACATCAGGGAGCTTTCTTT
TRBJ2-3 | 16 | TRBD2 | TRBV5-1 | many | CASSLAVAGSTDTQYF | TGCGCCAGCAGCTTGGCGGTAGCGGGGAGCACAGATACGCAGTATTTT
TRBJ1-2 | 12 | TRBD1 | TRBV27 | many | CASSRTGGGYTF | TGTGCCAGCAGTCGGACAGGAGGAGGCTACACCTTC
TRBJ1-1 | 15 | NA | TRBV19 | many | CASSPLGRWNTEAFF | TGTGCCAGTAGTCCTCTCGGAAGGTGGAACACTGAAGCTTTCTTT
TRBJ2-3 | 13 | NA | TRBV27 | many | CASSPQGYDTQYF | TGTGCCAGCAGCCCGCAGGGATATGATACGCAGTATTTT
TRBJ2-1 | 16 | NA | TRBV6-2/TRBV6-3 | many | CASRNPVEGRYNEQFF | TGTGCCAGCAGGAACCCCGTAGAGGGTCGATACAATGAGCAGTTCTTC
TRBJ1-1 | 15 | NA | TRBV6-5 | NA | CASSFGNQGNTEAFF | TGTGCCAGCAGTTTCGGTAACCAGGGTAACACTGAAGCTTTCTTT
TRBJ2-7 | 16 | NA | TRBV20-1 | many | CSARADYDSREYEQYF | TGCAGTGCTAGAGCGGATTACGACAGCCGAGAATACGAGCAGTACTTC
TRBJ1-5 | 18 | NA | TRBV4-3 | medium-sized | CASSPDSLQQYSNQPQHF | TGCGCCAGCAGCCCGGACAGTCTCCAACAATATAGCAATCAGCCCCAGCATTTT
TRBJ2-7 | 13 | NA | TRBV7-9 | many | CASSLSVSYEQYF | TGTGCCAGCAGCTTATCAGTTTCCTACGAGCAGTACTTC
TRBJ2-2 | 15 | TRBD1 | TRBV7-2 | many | CASSPRDRTAGELFF | TGTGCCAGCAGCCCCCGGGACAGAACCGCCGGGGAGCTGTTTTTT
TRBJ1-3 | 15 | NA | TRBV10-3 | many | CAISAVTRHGNTIYF | TGTGCCATCAGTGCGGTCACCCGCCATGGAAACACCATATATTTT
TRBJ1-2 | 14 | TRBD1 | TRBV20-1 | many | CSARDRGLNYGYTF | TGCAGTGCCAGGGACAGGGGGCTTAACTATGGCTACACCTTC
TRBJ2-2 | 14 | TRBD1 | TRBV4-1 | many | CASSRGQTTGELFF | TGCGCCAGCAGCCGGGGACAGACCACCGGGGAGCTGTTTTTT
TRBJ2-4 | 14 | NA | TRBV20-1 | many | CSARDLDIKNIQYF | TGCAGTGCTAGAGATCTTGATATCAAAAACATTCAGTACTTC
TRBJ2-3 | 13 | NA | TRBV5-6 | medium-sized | CASGQLSTDTQYF | TGTGCCAGCGGCCAACTGAGCACAGATACGCAGTATTTT
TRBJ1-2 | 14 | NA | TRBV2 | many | CASASAGPNYGYTF | TGTGCCAGCGCGTCGGCTGGCCCAAACTATGGCTACACCTTC
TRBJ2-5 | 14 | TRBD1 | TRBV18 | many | CASSPRTGQETQYF | TGTGCCAGCTCACCACGGACAGGCCAAGAGACCCAGTACTTC
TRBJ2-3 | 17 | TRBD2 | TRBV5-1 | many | CASSFSYAGGNTDTQYF | TGCGCCAGCAGCTTCTCCTATGCGGGGGGAAATACAGATACGCAGTATTTT
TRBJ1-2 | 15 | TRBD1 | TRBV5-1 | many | CASSYDSGGGGGYTF | TGCGCCAGCAGCTACGATTCAGGGGGCGGAGGTGGCTACACCTTC
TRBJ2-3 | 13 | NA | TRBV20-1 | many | CSARDERTDTQYF | TGCAGTGCTAGGGACGAGCGCACAGATACGCAGTATTTT
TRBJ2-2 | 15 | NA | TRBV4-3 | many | CASSQNDMIPGELFF | TGCGCCAGCAGCCAGAATGACATGATTCCCGGGGAGCTGTTTTTT
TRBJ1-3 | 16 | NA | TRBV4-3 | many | CASSRDYIISGNTIYF | TGCGCCAGCAGCCGCGACTACATAATCTCTGGAAACACCATATATTTT
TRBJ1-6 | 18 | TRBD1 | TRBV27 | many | CASSLEPQGFSYNSPLHF | TGTGCCAGCAGTTTAGAGCCACAGGGGTTCTCCTATAATTCACCCCTCCACTTT